These T cell receptor beta chains were read from a single sample in a study of response to subunit inactivated influenza vaccine. TCRdb itself ran the RT-PCR reads through MiXCR, one entry per CDR3 protein. Found here are about 830,000 distinct CDR3 sequences, around 20% of them singletons; the top ten hold roughly 10%. Specimen: PBMCs from blood, collected roughly 5 days after vaccination. The receptors shown here come from a man aged 50 or older who received an inactivated influenza vaccine. Each CDR3 is given with its conserved first and last residue. The D gene is left open where the match is weak. Rows give clone size only sometimes, using once, few, many, or a class for an expanded clone.

j_call: TRBJ2-7
cdr3_length: 13
clone_size: few
v_call: TRBV6-1
d_call: .
cdr3_aa: CASIVGRGSEQYF
cdr3_nt: TGTGCCAGCATAGTTGGCAGGGGTTCCGAGCAGTACTTC

j_call: TRBJ2-1
cdr3_length: 17
clone_size: .
v_call: TRBV5-6
d_call: TRBD2
cdr3_aa: CASSPSRRGGLDNEQFF
cdr3_nt: TGTGCCAGCAGCCCGTCCCGGCGCGGGGGGTTAGACAATGAGCAGTTCTTC

j_call: TRBJ2-1
cdr3_length: 16
clone_size: many
v_call: TRBV12-3/TRBV12-4
d_call: .
cdr3_aa: CASSLMVTGTYNEQFF
cdr3_nt: TGTGCCAGCAGTTTAATGGTGACAGGGACTTACAATGAGCAGTTCTTC

j_call: TRBJ2-7
cdr3_length: 14
clone_size: few
v_call: TRBV7-9
d_call: .
cdr3_aa: CASSPLQATYEQYF
cdr3_nt: TGTGCCAGCAGCCCGCTACAGGCTACCTACGAGCAGTACTTC

j_call: TRBJ2-7
cdr3_length: 13
clone_size: .
v_call: TRBV12-3/TRBV12-4
d_call: TRBD1
cdr3_aa: CASSFSEGQEQYF
cdr3_nt: TGTGCCAGCAGTTTTAGCGAGGGACAGGAGCAGTACTTC

j_call: TRBJ1-4
cdr3_length: 14
clone_size: few
v_call: TRBV28
d_call: TRBD1
cdr3_aa: CASSFSGGGEKLFF
cdr3_nt: TGTGCCAGCAGTTTTTCAGGGGGGGGGGAAAAACTGTTTTTT

j_call: TRBJ1-6
cdr3_length: 14
clone_size: few
v_call: TRBV15
d_call: .
cdr3_aa: CATSITKNNSPLHF
cdr3_nt: TGTGCCACCAGCATTACCAAGAATAATTCACCCCTCCACTTT

j_call: TRBJ1-6
cdr3_length: 12
clone_size: .
v_call: TRBV4-1
d_call: .
cdr3_aa: CASRGLESPLHF
cdr3_nt: TGCGCCAGCAGGGGGCTGGAATCACCCCTCCACTTT

j_call: TRBJ2-6
cdr3_length: 19
clone_size: .
v_call: TRBV28
d_call: .
cdr3_aa: CASSLAQGATRSGANVLTF
cdr3_nt: TGTGCCAGCAGTTTAGCCCAGGGTGCCACCCGCTCTGGGGCCAACGTCCTGACTTTC

j_call: TRBJ2-3
cdr3_length: 14
clone_size: .
v_call: TRBV7-2
d_call: TRBD2
cdr3_aa: CASSSLAGKDTQYF
cdr3_nt: TGTGCCAGCAGTTCACTAGCGGGGAAAGATACGCAGTATTTT

j_call: TRBJ2-3
cdr3_length: 13
clone_size: few
v_call: TRBV20-1
d_call: .
cdr3_aa: CSAQDPKYNTQYF
cdr3_nt: TGCAGTGCCCAGGACCCAAAATACAATACGCAGTATTTT

j_call: TRBJ2-7
cdr3_length: 12
clone_size: .
v_call: TRBV21-1
d_call: .
cdr3_aa: CASSKPSYEQYF
cdr3_nt: TGTGCCAGCAGCAAGCCGTCCTACGAGCAGTACTTC

j_call: TRBJ2-6
cdr3_length: 16
clone_size: .
v_call: TRBV6-2/TRBV6-3
d_call: .
cdr3_aa: CASSTTWAAGANVLTF
cdr3_nt: TGTGCCAGCAGTACGACCTGGGCGGCTGGGGCCAACGTCCTGACTTTC

j_call: TRBJ1-2
cdr3_length: 14
clone_size: few
v_call: TRBV20-1
d_call: .
cdr3_aa: CSARDRTLVYGYTF
cdr3_nt: TGCAGTGCTAGAGATCGGACGCTTGTCTATGGCTACACCTTC

j_call: TRBJ2-1
cdr3_length: 15
clone_size: many
v_call: TRBV24-1
d_call: .
cdr3_aa: CATSDVYATYNEQFF
cdr3_nt: TGTGCCACCAGTGATGTTTACGCTACCTACAATGAGCAGTTCTTC

j_call: TRBJ1-4
cdr3_length: 15
clone_size: many
v_call: TRBV29-1
d_call: .
cdr3_aa: CSVAGQESKNEKLFF
cdr3_nt: TGCAGCGTTGCTGGGCAGGAGAGTAAAAATGAAAAACTGTTTTTT

j_call: TRBJ2-4
cdr3_length: 14
clone_size: .
v_call: TRBV29-1
d_call: TRBD2
cdr3_aa: CSVGSGIRQGIQYF
cdr3_nt: TGCAGCGTTGGTAGCGGGATTCGCCAGGGCATTCAGTACTTC

j_call: TRBJ2-7
cdr3_length: 17
clone_size: .
v_call: TRBV18
d_call: TRBD1
cdr3_aa: CASSPGVTGYVGDEQYF
cdr3_nt: TGTGCCAGCTCACCAGGGGTGACAGGGTACGTTGGCGACGAGCAGTACTTC

j_call: TRBJ2-3
cdr3_length: 16
clone_size: few
v_call: TRBV5-1
d_call: TRBD1
cdr3_aa: CASSLLTGGASDTQYF
cdr3_nt: TGCGCCAGCAGCTTGTTGACAGGGGGCGCGTCTGATACGCAGTATTTT

j_call: TRBJ1-2
cdr3_length: 15
clone_size: few
v_call: TRBV12-3/TRBV12-4
d_call: .
cdr3_aa: CASSLSPGPNYGYTF
cdr3_nt: TGTGCCAGCAGTTTGTCCCCGGGACCCAACTATGGCTACACCTTC

j_call: TRBJ2-5
cdr3_length: 14
clone_size: .
v_call: TRBV15
d_call: TRBD2
cdr3_aa: CATKRELPQETQYF
cdr3_nt: TGTGCAACAAAGCGGGAACTTCCCCAAGAGACCCAGTACTTC

j_call: TRBJ1-6
cdr3_length: 14
clone_size: few
v_call: TRBV7-2
d_call: .
cdr3_aa: CASSLGSGSRALHF
cdr3_nt: TGTGCCAGCAGCTTAGGTTCAGGTTCCAGGGCCCTCCACTTT

j_call: TRBJ1-2
cdr3_length: 15
clone_size: .
v_call: TRBV11-3
d_call: TRBD1
cdr3_aa: CASSLDRDRNYGYTF
cdr3_nt: TGTGCCAGCAGCTTAGATCGGGACAGGAACTATGGCTACACCTTC